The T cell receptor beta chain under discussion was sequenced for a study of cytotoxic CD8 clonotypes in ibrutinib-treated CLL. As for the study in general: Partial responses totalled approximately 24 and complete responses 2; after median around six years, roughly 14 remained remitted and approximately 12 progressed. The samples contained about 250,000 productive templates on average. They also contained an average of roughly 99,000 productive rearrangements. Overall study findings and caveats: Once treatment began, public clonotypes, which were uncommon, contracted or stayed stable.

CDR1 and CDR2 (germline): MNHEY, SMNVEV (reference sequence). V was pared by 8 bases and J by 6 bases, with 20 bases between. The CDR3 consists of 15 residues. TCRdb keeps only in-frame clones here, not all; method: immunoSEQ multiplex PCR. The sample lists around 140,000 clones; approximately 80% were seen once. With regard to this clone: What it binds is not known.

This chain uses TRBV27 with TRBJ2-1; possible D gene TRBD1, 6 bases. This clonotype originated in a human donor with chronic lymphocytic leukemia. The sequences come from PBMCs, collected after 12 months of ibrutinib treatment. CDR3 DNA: TGTGCCAGCTCTAAGGCGACAGGTTTTATCAATGAGCAGTTCTTC. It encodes CASSKATGFINEQFF.